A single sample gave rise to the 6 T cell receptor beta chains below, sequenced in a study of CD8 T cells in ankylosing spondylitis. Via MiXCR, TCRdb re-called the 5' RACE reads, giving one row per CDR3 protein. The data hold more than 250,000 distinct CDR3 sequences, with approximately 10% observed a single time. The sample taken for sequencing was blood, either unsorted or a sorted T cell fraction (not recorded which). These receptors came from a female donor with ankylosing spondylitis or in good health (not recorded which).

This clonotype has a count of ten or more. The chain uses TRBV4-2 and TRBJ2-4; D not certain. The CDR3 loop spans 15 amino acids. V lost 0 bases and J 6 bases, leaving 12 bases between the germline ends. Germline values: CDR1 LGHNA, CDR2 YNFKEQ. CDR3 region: CASSQESLGLNIQYF. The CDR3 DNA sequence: TGTGCCAGCAGCCAAGAATCCCTCGGGTTAAACATTCAGTACTTC.

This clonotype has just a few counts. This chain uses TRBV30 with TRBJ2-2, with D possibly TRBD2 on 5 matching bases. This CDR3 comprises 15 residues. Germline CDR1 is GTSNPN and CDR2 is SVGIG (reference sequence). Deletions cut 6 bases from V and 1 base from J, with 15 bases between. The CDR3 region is CACGSLRGNTGELFF. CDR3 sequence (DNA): TGTGCCTGCGGGTCCCTCCGGGGGAACACCGGGGAGCTGTTTTTT.

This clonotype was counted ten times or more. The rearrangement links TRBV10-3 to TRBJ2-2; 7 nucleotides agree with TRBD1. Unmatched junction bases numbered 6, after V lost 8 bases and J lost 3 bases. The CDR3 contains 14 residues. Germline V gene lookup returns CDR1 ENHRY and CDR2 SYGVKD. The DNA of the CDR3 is TGTGCCATCGGGAAGGGGGCTTACACCGGGGAGCTGTTTTTT. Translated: CAIGKGAYTGELFF.

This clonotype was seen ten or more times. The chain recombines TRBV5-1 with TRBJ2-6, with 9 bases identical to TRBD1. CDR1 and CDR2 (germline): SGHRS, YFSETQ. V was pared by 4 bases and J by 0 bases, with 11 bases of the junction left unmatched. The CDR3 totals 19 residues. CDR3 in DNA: TGCGCCAGCAGCCAGGGACAGGGATCCATCTACTCTGGGGCCAACGTCCTGACTTTC. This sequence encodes CASSQGQGSIYSGANVLTF. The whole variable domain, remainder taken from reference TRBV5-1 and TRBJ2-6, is KAGVTQTPRYLIKTRGQQVTLSCSPISGHRSVSWYQQTPGQGLQFLFEYFSETQRNKGNFPGRFSGRQFSNSRSEMNVSTLELGDSALYLCASSQGQGSIYSGANVLTFGAGSRLTVL.

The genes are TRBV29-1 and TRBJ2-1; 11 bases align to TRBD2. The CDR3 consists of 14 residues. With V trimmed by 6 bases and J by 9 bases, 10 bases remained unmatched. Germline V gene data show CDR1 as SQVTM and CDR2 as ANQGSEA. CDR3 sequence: CSVRYALAGGEQFF. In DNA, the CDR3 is TGCAGCGTCCGATACGCCCTAGCGGGGGGTGAGCAGTTCTTC.

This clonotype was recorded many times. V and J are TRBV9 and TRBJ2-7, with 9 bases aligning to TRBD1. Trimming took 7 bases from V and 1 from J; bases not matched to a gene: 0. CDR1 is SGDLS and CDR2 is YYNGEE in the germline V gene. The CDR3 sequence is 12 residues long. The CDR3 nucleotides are TGTGCCAGCGGGACAGGGTCCTACGAGCAGTACTTC. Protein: CASGTGSYEQYF.